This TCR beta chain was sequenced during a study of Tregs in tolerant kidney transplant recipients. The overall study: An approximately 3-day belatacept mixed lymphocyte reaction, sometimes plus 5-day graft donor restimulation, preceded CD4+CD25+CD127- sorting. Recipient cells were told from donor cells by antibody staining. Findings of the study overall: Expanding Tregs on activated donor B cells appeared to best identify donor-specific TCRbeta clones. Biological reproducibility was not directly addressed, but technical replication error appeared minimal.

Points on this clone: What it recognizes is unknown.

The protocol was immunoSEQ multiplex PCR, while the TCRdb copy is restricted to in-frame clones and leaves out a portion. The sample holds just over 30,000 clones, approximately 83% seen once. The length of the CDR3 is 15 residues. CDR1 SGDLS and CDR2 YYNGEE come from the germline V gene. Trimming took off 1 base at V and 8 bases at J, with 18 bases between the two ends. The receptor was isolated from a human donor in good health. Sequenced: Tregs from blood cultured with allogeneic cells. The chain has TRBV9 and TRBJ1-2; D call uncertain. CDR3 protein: CASSVTGTGIRGYTF. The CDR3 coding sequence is TGTGCCAGCAGCGTAACGGGCACGGGTATTCGGGGCTACACCTTC.